The T cell receptor (beta chain) under discussion was sequenced for a study of T cells in Graves' hyperthyroidism and ophthalmopathy. On the study more broadly: Initial diagnosis, before any treatment, was when peripheral blood was collected.

RNA transcripts were the template for amplifying TCR beta CDR3 regions. First-round RT-PCR targeting the TCR CDR3 was performed with the HTBI primer set. TCRdb ran MiXCR on the multiplex PCR reads and lists one entry per CDR3 protein. This table holds about 740,000 distinct CDR3 sequences, about 14% found once. In its sample, this clonotype was seen a few times. Lactation, pregnancy, other autoimmune disease or uncontrolled infection led to exclusion of patients. This CDR3 contains 13 residues. Trimming removed 1 base at V and 4 bases at J, with 7 bases between. Germline V gene data show CDR1 as SGHTA and CDR2 as FQGTGA.

J is TRBJ2-5 and V is TRBV7-3; D call uncertain. The receptor was derived from a woman aged 18-29 years with Graves' hyperthyroidism. The sample consisted of blood. This CDR3 reads CASSLNLGETQYF. In DNA form, the CDR3 reads TGTGCCAGCAGCTTAAATTTAGGAGAGACCCAGTACTTC.